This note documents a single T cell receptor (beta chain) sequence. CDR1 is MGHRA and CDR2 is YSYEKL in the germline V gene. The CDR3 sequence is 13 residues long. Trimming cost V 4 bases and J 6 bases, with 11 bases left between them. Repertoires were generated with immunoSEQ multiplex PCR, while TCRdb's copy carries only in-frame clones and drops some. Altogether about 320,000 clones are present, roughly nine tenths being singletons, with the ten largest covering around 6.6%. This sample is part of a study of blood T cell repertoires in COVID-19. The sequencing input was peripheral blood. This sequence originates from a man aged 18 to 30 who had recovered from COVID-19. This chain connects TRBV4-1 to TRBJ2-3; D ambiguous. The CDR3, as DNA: TGCGCCAGCAGCCCCTATTGGCGGGATACGCAGTATTTT. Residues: CASSPYWRDTQYF.